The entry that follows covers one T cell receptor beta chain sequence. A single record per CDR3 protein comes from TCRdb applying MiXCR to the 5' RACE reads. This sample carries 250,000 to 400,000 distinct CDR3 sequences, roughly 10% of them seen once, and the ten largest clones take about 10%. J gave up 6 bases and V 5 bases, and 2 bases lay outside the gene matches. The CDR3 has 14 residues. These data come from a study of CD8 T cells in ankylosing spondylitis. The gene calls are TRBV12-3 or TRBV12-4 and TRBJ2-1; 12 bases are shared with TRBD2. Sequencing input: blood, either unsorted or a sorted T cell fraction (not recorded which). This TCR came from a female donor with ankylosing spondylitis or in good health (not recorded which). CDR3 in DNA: TGTGCCAGCAGTACGACTAGCGGGAGCAATGAGCAGTTCTTC. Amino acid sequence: CASSTTSGSNEQFF.